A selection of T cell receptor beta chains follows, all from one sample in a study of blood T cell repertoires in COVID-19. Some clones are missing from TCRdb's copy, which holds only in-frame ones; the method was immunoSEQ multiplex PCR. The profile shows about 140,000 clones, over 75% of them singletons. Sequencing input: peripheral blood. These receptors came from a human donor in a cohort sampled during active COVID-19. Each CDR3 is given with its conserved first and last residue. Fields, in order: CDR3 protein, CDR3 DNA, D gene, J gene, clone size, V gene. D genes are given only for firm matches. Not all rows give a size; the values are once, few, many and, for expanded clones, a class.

CDR3aa: CASSPTGVSYEQYF
CDR3nt: TGTGCCAGCTCACCGACAGGGGTCTCCTACGAGCAGTACTTC
d_gene: TRBD1
j_gene: TRBJ2-7
abundance: -
v_gene: TRBV18

CDR3aa: CASSLPPERIGGGYTF
CDR3nt: TGTGCCAGCAGTTTACCCCCCGAGCGGATAGGAGGTGGCTACACCTTC
d_gene: -
j_gene: TRBJ1-2
abundance: -
v_gene: TRBV28

CDR3aa: CATEPSGSFIGELFF
CDR3nt: TGTGCCACCGAACCTAGCGGGAGTTTTATAGGGGAGCTGTTTTTT
d_gene: TRBD2
j_gene: TRBJ2-2
abundance: -
v_gene: TRBV6-5

CDR3aa: CASSPRTDTQYF
CDR3nt: TGTGCCAGCAGCCCCAGAACAGATACGCAGTATTTT
d_gene: -
j_gene: TRBJ2-3
abundance: few
v_gene: TRBV3-1/TRBV3-2

CDR3aa: CASSLRRGGGNEQFF
CDR3nt: TGTGCCAGCAGCTTGAGGAGGGGAGGTGGCAATGAGCAGTTCTTC
d_gene: -
j_gene: TRBJ2-1
abundance: -
v_gene: TRBV5-6

CDR3aa: CASSNRDFLRSPLHF
CDR3nt: TGCGCCAGCAGTAATCGGGACTTCTTGAGATCACCCCTCCACTTT
d_gene: -
j_gene: TRBJ1-6
abundance: -
v_gene: TRBV23-1

CDR3aa: CASSQRTDNSPLHF
CDR3nt: TGTGCCAGCAGCCAACGGACAGATAATTCACCCCTCCACTTT
d_gene: -
j_gene: TRBJ1-6
abundance: few
v_gene: TRBV14

CDR3aa: CAITGGLMNTEAFF
CDR3nt: TGTGCGATAACGGGGGGTCTGATGAACACTGAAGCTTTCTTT
d_gene: -
j_gene: TRBJ1-1
abundance: -
v_gene: TRBV7-2

CDR3aa: CASRLGQAGAYEQYF
CDR3nt: TGTGCCAGCAGACTGGGACAGGCGGGAGCCTACGAGCAGTACTTC
d_gene: -
j_gene: TRBJ2-7
abundance: -
v_gene: TRBV6-5

CDR3aa: CASSSDLGAPLHF
CDR3nt: TGTGCCAGCAGTTCCGATCTAGGGGCGCCCCTCCACTTT
d_gene: -
j_gene: TRBJ1-6
abundance: once
v_gene: TRBV27

CDR3aa: CASSQEQGARYGYTF
CDR3nt: TGTGCCAGCAGCCAAGAGCAGGGGGCACGATATGGCTACACCTTC
d_gene: TRBD1
j_gene: TRBJ1-2
abundance: few
v_gene: TRBV4-2

CDR3aa: CASSFEAGELFF
CDR3nt: TGTGCCAGCAGCTTCGAGGCCGGGGAGCTGTTTTTT
d_gene: -
j_gene: TRBJ2-2
abundance: -
v_gene: TRBV7-8

CDR3aa: CASSLDFTDTQYF
CDR3nt: TGTGCCAGCAGCTTAGACTTCACAGATACGCAGTATTTT
d_gene: -
j_gene: TRBJ2-3
abundance: -
v_gene: TRBV7-3

CDR3aa: CASSLVTDSYEQYF
CDR3nt: TGCGCCAGCAGCTTGGTGACAGACTCCTACGAGCAGTACTTC
d_gene: -
j_gene: TRBJ2-7
abundance: -
v_gene: TRBV5-1

CDR3aa: CASSQVTARGYTF
CDR3nt: TGCGCCAGCAGCCAAGTGACAGCAAGGGGCTACACCTTC
d_gene: -
j_gene: TRBJ1-2
abundance: -
v_gene: TRBV4-1

CDR3aa: CASSKLAGGGSYNEQFF
CDR3nt: TGTGCCAGTAGTAAACTAGCGGGAGGGGGGTCCTACAATGAGCAGTTCTTC
d_gene: TRBD2
j_gene: TRBJ2-1
abundance: once
v_gene: TRBV19

CDR3aa: CASSQSIVAENTEAFF
CDR3nt: TGCGCCAGCAGTCAATCGATTGTGGCAGAGAACACTGAAGCTTTCTTT
d_gene: -
j_gene: TRBJ1-1
abundance: once
v_gene: TRBV23-1

CDR3aa: CASSTGLAGEVQFF
CDR3nt: TGTGCCAGCAGCACCGGACTAGCGGGAGAAGTACAGTTCTTC
d_gene: TRBD2
j_gene: TRBJ2-1
abundance: -
v_gene: TRBV11-3

CDR3aa: CAISESIVAGVGNEQFF
CDR3nt: TGTGCCATCAGTGAGTCGATCGTAGCGGGAGTGGGCAATGAGCAGTTCTTC
d_gene: TRBD2
j_gene: TRBJ2-1
abundance: -
v_gene: TRBV10-3

CDR3aa: CAWKGGGGSPLHF
CDR3nt: TGTGCCTGGAAAGGAGGGGGGGGTTCACCCCTCCACTTT
d_gene: -
j_gene: TRBJ1-6
abundance: few
v_gene: TRBV30

CDR3aa: CARTGSREGRGTSTDTQYF
CDR3nt: TGTGCCAGAACGGGTTCGCGGGAGGGCCGGGGAACTAGCACAGATACGCAGTATTTT
d_gene: TRBD2
j_gene: TRBJ2-3
abundance: -
v_gene: TRBV5-3

CDR3aa: CARSTVVGAGNTIYF
CDR3nt: TGTGCCAGAAGCACCGTCGTGGGAGCCGGAAACACCATATATTTT
d_gene: -
j_gene: TRBJ1-3
abundance: -
v_gene: TRBV5-3

CDR3aa: CASLGALSPTDTQYF
CDR3nt: TGTGCCAGCTTGGGGGCCCTATCCCCCACAGATACGCAGTATTTT
d_gene: -
j_gene: TRBJ2-3
abundance: -
v_gene: TRBV18

CDR3aa: CASSLGDNANQPQHF
CDR3nt: TGTGCCAGCAGCTTAGGCGACAATGCCAATCAGCCCCAGCATTTT
d_gene: -
j_gene: TRBJ1-5
abundance: -
v_gene: TRBV7-9

CDR3aa: CASSRDFSSYEQYF
CDR3nt: TGTGCCAGCAGCCGGGACTTCAGCTCCTACGAGCAGTACTTC
d_gene: -
j_gene: TRBJ2-7
abundance: -
v_gene: TRBV14

CDR3aa: CASSRGDAEAFF
CDR3nt: TGTGCCAGCAGCCGGGGGGACGCTGAAGCTTTCTTT
d_gene: -
j_gene: TRBJ1-1
abundance: once
v_gene: TRBV3-1/TRBV3-2

CDR3aa: CASSPKGLAARDTQYF
CDR3nt: TGTGCCAGCAGTCCAAAGGGACTAGCGGCTCGGGATACGCAGTATTTT
d_gene: TRBD2
j_gene: TRBJ2-3
abundance: -
v_gene: TRBV28

CDR3aa: CASSLRQGNEQYF
CDR3nt: TGTGCCAGCAGCCTCCGACAGGGGAACGAGCAGTACTTC
d_gene: TRBD1
j_gene: TRBJ2-7
abundance: few
v_gene: TRBV12-3/TRBV12-4

CDR3aa: CASSIWTGGGEAFF
CDR3nt: TGTGCCAGTAGTATCTGGACAGGGGGCGGTGAAGCTTTCTTT
d_gene: TRBD1
j_gene: TRBJ1-1
abundance: -
v_gene: TRBV19

CDR3aa: CASSEGLAGTDTQYF
CDR3nt: TGTGCCAGCAGCGAAGGACTAGCGGGCACAGATACGCAGTATTTT
d_gene: TRBD2
j_gene: TRBJ2-3
abundance: -
v_gene: TRBV7-8

CDR3aa: CASSETGTYYNEQFF
CDR3nt: TGCGCCAGCAGTGAGACCGGGACTTATTACAATGAGCAGTTCTTC
d_gene: -
j_gene: TRBJ2-1
abundance: few
v_gene: TRBV10-1

CDR3aa: CSASGRAGGYNEQFF
CDR3nt: TGCAGTGCTAGTGGACGGGCGGGAGGCTACAATGAGCAGTTCTTC
d_gene: TRBD2
j_gene: TRBJ2-1
abundance: -
v_gene: TRBV20-1

CDR3aa: CASSVEAGLSYEQYF
CDR3nt: TGTGCCAGCAGCGTAGAGGCGGGACTCTCCTACGAGCAGTACTTC
d_gene: -
j_gene: TRBJ2-7
abundance: -
v_gene: TRBV9

CDR3aa: CAISGGPSGSYEQYF
CDR3nt: TGTGCCATCAGTGGAGGGCCTAGCGGGAGTTACGAGCAGTACTTC
d_gene: TRBD2
j_gene: TRBJ2-7
abundance: few
v_gene: TRBV10-3

CDR3aa: CASGLRLAGGDSETQYF
CDR3nt: TGTGCTAGTGGTTTAAGGCTAGCGGGAGGGGACTCGGAGACCCAGTACTTC
d_gene: TRBD2
j_gene: TRBJ2-5
abundance: -
v_gene: TRBV12-5

CDR3aa: CASQPGQANSPLHF
CDR3nt: TGTGCCAGCCAACCGGGACAGGCTAATTCACCCCTCCACTTT
d_gene: TRBD1
j_gene: TRBJ1-6
abundance: -
v_gene: TRBV28

CDR3aa: CASRQGASYNSPLHF
CDR3nt: TGTGCCAGCAGACAGGGGGCCTCCTATAATTCACCCCTCCACTTT
d_gene: TRBD1
j_gene: TRBJ1-6
abundance: -
v_gene: TRBV2

CDR3aa: CASSVEPGLARNIQYF
CDR3nt: TGTGCCAGTAGCGTTGAACCGGGACTAGCGAGAAACATTCAGTACTTC
d_gene: TRBD2
j_gene: TRBJ2-4
abundance: -
v_gene: TRBV19

CDR3aa: CASSLSGSLNTEAFF
CDR3nt: TGTGCCAGCAGCTTATCCGGGAGCCTGAACACTGAAGCTTTCTTT
d_gene: -
j_gene: TRBJ1-1
abundance: -
v_gene: TRBV11-2

CDR3aa: CASRPTGRLSEQYF
CDR3nt: TGTGCCAGCAGACCTACAGGAAGGTTGTCCGAGCAGTACTTC
d_gene: -
j_gene: TRBJ2-7
abundance: -
v_gene: TRBV27